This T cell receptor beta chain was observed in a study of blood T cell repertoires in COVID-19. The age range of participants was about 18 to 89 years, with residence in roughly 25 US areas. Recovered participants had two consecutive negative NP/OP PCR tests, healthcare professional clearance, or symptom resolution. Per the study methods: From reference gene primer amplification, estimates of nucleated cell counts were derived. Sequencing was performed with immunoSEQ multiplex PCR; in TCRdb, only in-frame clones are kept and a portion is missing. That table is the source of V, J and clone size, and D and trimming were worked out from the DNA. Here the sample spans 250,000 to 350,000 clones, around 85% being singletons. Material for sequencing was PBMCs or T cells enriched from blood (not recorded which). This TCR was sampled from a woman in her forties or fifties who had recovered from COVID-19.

This CDR3 reads CASIPRGRPGNTIYF. The CDR3 DNA follows: TGTGCCAGCATTCCGAGGGGGCGCCCCGGAAACACCATATATTTT. The chain employs TRBV28 and TRBJ1-3; TRBD1 matches at 7 bases. This CDR3 is built from 15 residues. V lost 7 bases to trimming and J lost 4 bases; unmatched junction nucleotides: 10. CDR1 MDHEN and CDR2 SYDVKM come from the germline V gene.